The 2 T cell receptor beta chains reported below all come from one sample, sequenced in a study of metastatic and nonmetastatic thyroid tumors. TCRdb called clones again from the PCR reads with MiXCR. The sample includes some 33,000 clones, more than 15% of them seen just once. Every patient underwent thyroid surgery untreated. The specimen sequenced was blood. The receptor set was obtained from a female donor with papillary thyroid cancer or a benign thyroid nodule (not recorded which). Some clones in this sample may be carry-over from other donors' samples.

As concerns this clone: It is likely a read error, because the conserved phenylalanine at the end of the CDR3 is missing. The chain carries TRBV19 and TRBJ1-2; D is undetermined. This CDR3 has 16 residues. Trimming took off 3 bases at V and 4 bases at J, with 18 bases between the two ends. Germline CDR1 LNHDA, CDR2 SQIVND (reference sequence). For the CDR3, the DNA is TGTGCCAGTAGTATGTCCTCATACGGTGGCTCCTATGGCTACACCTTA. Its translation: CASSMSSYGGSYGYTL.

This clone was detected ten times or more. The chain carries TRBV12-3 or TRBV12-4 and TRBJ1-1; possible D gene TRBD1, 6 bases. Trimming cost V 6 bases and J 0 bases, with 8 bases left between them. The CDR3 length is 13 residues. CDR3 region: CASSRGVNTEAFF. The CDR3 DNA reads TGTGCCAGCAGCAGGGGCGTGAACACTGAAGCTTTCTTT.